The entry below describes one T cell receptor (beta chain). The antigen is unknown. The data originate from a study of response to subunit inactivated influenza vaccine. General study results and limits: Each seasonal influenza vaccination, the authors suggested, recruits few new T cells.

MiXCR, applied by TCRdb to the RT-PCR reads, yields one record per CDR3 protein. The table lists around 850,000 distinct CDR3 sequences, 18% of them singletons. V shed 4 bases, J shed 7 bases, and the junction held 5 bases outside the gene matches. This CDR3 spans 14 amino acids. The receptor's source is a man aged 45 to 65 who received an inactivated influenza vaccine. This chain links TRBV12-3 or TRBV12-4 with TRBJ1-2; 11 bases align to TRBD1. Sequenced here: PBMCs from blood, sampled less than 6 days after vaccination. The CDR3 loop reads CASSWGQGGFGYTF. CDR3 bases: TGTGCCAGCAGTTGGGGACAGGGGGGGTTTGGCTACACCTTC.